One and the same sample provided the 22 T cell receptor beta chains below, sequenced in a study of beta chain features in type 1 diabetes. Expressed TCRB transcripts were sequenced because the entire RNA isolate underwent reverse transcription. The table came from immunoSEQ multiplex PCR; TCRdb's copy has only in-frame clones and leaves some out. The sample lists 350,000 to 450,000 clones; around 16% were seen once. Source material: naive CD4+ T cells from blood. The origin of the receptors is a woman aged 18-30 years in good health.

This chain connects TRBV29-1 to TRBJ2-3; 9 bases agree with TRBD2. The CDR3 contains 14 residues. V was clipped by 4 bases and J by 1 base; unmatched bases: 3. Germline assignment: CDR1 SQVTM and CDR2 ANQGSEA. The CDR3 coding sequence is TGCAGCGTTGGGGCTAGCGGGGGCACAGATACGCAGTATTTT. It encodes CSVGASGGTDTQYF.

This clone was seen a few times. This chain links TRBV29-1 with TRBJ2-1; D is ambiguous. V lost 4 bases to trimming and J lost 12 bases, with 4 bases between them. CDR3 length: 8 residues. From germline, CDR1 is SQVTM and CDR2 ANQGSEA. This CDR3 reads CSVGGQFF. CDR3 coding DNA: TGCAGCGTTGGAGGGCAGTTCTTC.

The CDR3 sequence is CASSSSGTGYYNEQFF. In DNA, the CDR3 is TGTGCCAGCAGTTCGTCCGGGACAGGGTACTACAATGAGCAGTTCTTC. The chain uses TRBV28 and TRBJ2-1; 9 bases align to TRBD1. The CDR3 is 16 amino acids. V dropped 4 bases and J dropped 3; count of bases not matched to a gene: 7. Germline loops: CDR1 MDHEN, CDR2 SYDVKM.

This clone was found a few times. This chain links TRBV28 with TRBJ2-7, with a weak D call TRBD1 (6 bases). V was pared by 8 bases and J by 6 bases, with 17 bases between. In germline, CDR1 is MDHEN, CDR2 SYDVKM. This CDR3 region has 13 residues. In DNA form, the CDR3 reads TGTGCCAGCCCGCCCCTGGGACACGGCGAGCAGTACTTC. Protein sequence: CASPPLGHGEQYF.

This clone turned up a few times. The V and J genes are TRBV29-1 and TRBJ2-1, with D tentatively TRBD1 (5 bases). The CDR3 length is 16 residues. CDR1 is SQVTM and CDR2 is ANQGSEA in the germline V gene. The ends were cut back, 6 bases at V and 4 bases at J, with 22 bases in the middle. DNA of the CDR3: TGCAGCGTCCGGCAGGGCCACTCCCTTACTTACAATGAGCAGTTCTTC. It specifies CSVRQGHSLTYNEQFF.

This clone has just a few counts. V is TRBV28 and J is TRBJ2-1; 9 bases align to TRBD1. The CDR3 contains 12 residues. CDR1 is MDHEN and CDR2 is SYDVKM in the germline V gene. Trimming took 8 bases from V and 10 from J; bases not matched to a gene: 6. The CDR3 DNA reads TGTGCCAGCCTCAATACAGGGGGCGAGCAGTTCTTC. This sequence encodes CASLNTGGEQFF.

The rearrangement links TRBV27 to TRBJ2-1, with 7 bases identical to TRBD2. V gave up 3 bases and J gave up 2 bases; unmatched junction bases: 4. The V gene's germline CDR1 is MNHEY and CDR2 SMNVEV (reference sequence). There are 15 residues in the CDR3. The CDR3 here is CASSFGDYTYNEQFF. The DNA of the CDR3 is TGTGCCAGCAGTTTTGGGGACTATACCTACAATGAGCAGTTCTTC.

The chain has TRBV5-6 and TRBJ1-4, with D hard to call. This CDR3 comprises 14 residues. The V and J ends lost 4 bases and 10 bases respectively, with 17 bases between them. Germline CDR1 is SGHDT and CDR2 is YYEEEE. Here the CDR3 DNA reads TGTGCCAGCAGCCTCGGGATCACGGCGGGAAAACTGTTTTTT. It codes for CASSLGITAGKLFF.

This clone was seen more than once but under ten times. The rearrangement links TRBV27 to TRBJ2-7, with 7 bases lining up with TRBD2. CDR3 length equals 15 residues. The J segment lost 3 bases and the V segment lost 5 bases, leaving 10 bases of the junction unmatched. CDR1 and CDR2 (germline): MNHEY, SMNVEV (reference sequence). The CDR3 DNA follows: TGTGCCAGCAGTGCCGATAGCGGGCACGACTACGAGCAGTACTTC. Translation: CASSADSGHDYEQYF.

This clone appeared a few times. The chain is built from TRBV28 and TRBJ2-1; D may be TRBD2 (5 bases). The CDR3 extends over 15 amino acids. The germline V gene encodes CDR1 MDHEN and CDR2 SYDVKM. The V end lost 6 bases, the J end lost 11 bases, and 23 bases lay between the germline ends. The CDR3 loop reads CASSSDLALHSQQFF. The CDR3 DNA is TGTGCCAGCAGCTCAGACCTAGCCCTTCACTCCCAGCAGTTCTTC.

The CDR3 is CASSIQGISYEQYF. The CDR3, as DNA: TGTGCCAGTAGTATCCAGGGGATCTCCTACGAGCAGTACTTC. The genes are TRBV19 and TRBJ2-7, with D perhaps matching TRBD1 (6 bases). Germline CDR1 is LNHDA and CDR2 is SQIVND (reference sequence). Trimming cost V 3 bases and J 0 bases, with 9 bases left between them. The CDR3 length is 14 residues.

This clone was seen only a few times. J is TRBJ2-7 and V is TRBV28; D ambiguous. The germline V and J ends were trimmed by 8 bases and 6 bases, with 14 bases remaining between them. There are 12 residues in the CDR3. Germline V CDR1 and CDR2: MDHEN, SYDVKM. The CDR3 DNA is TGTGCCAGCGGTTCCGCGATTGGCGAGCAGTACTTC. Amino acid sequence: CASGSAIGEQYF. Supplemented by reference TRBV28 and TRBJ2-7, the full variable domain reads DVKVTQSSRYLVKRTGEKVFLECVQDMDHENMFWYRQDPGLGLRLIYFSYDVKMKEKGDIPEGYSVSREKKERFSLILESASTNQTSMYLCASGSAIGEQYFGPGTRLTVT.

In its sample, this clone was seen a few times. This sequence joins TRBV29-1 and TRBJ1-2; TRBD1 is a possible D gene (6 bases). The germline V gene has CDR1 SQVTM and CDR2 ANQGSEA. The CDR3 covers 13 residues. V lost 5 bases to trimming and J lost 1 base, with 11 bases between them. The CDR3 is CSVTGRFNYGYTF. CDR3 nucleotide sequence: TGCAGCGTTACAGGGAGATTTAACTATGGCTACACCTTC.

The CDR3 nucleotides read TGTGCCAGTAGTCCGCGGGACCGAGGATTCACCGGGGAGCTGTTTTTT. Its translation: CASSPRDRGFTGELFF. The chain couples TRBV19 to TRBJ2-2, with D perhaps TRBD2 (6 bases). Trimming took off 5 bases at V and 4 bases at J, with 17 bases between the two ends. The CDR3 has 16 residues. Germline V lookup: CDR1 LNHDA, CDR2 SQIVND (reference sequence).

This clone was detected a few times. V gene TRBV15 combines with J gene TRBJ1-5, with D tentatively TRBD1 (6 bases). V lost 0 bases to trimming and J lost 5 bases, with 11 bases between them. The CDR3 totals 15 residues. Germline V lookup: CDR1 LNHNV, CDR2 YYDKDF (reference sequence). CDR3: CATSREQQGYQPQHF. The CDR3 DNA sequence: TGTGCCACCAGCAGAGAACAACAGGGCTATCAGCCCCAGCATTTT.

This clone was seen a few times. V usage is TRBV30 and J usage is TRBJ2-1, with TRBD2 identical over 14 bases. Germline loops: CDR1 GTSNPN, CDR2 SVGIG (reference sequence). V lost 2 bases and J lost 9; bases outside the gene matches: 6. The CDR3 is 15 residues long. The CDR3 region has the DNA TGTGCCTGGAGTCCGACTAGCGGGAGGGTCCGTGAGCAGTTCTTC. This encodes CAWSPTSGRVREQFF.

The rearrangement links TRBV7-9 to TRBJ2-1, with 12 bases fitting TRBD2. J was trimmed by 8 bases and V by 0 bases; bases with no gene match: 11. The length of the CDR3 is 18 residues. Germline CDR1 is SEHNR and CDR2 is FQNEAQ (reference sequence). CDR3 sequence: CASSLAHGTSGYNDEQFF. The DNA of the CDR3 is TGTGCCAGCAGCTTAGCGCACGGGACTAGCGGGTACAACGATGAGCAGTTCTTC. Combining the CDR3 with reference TRBV7-9 and TRBJ2-1 gives the whole variable domain DTGVSQNPRHKITKRGQNVTFRCDPISEHNRLYWYRQTLGQGPEFLTYFQNEAQLEKSRLLSDRFSAERPKGSFSTLEIQRTEQGDSAMYLCASSLAHGTSGYNDEQFFGPGTRLTVL.

The chain recombines TRBV28 with TRBJ2-7, with TRBD1 matching over 8 bases. Losses at the gene ends were 8 bases for V and 1 base for J; bases not matched to a gene: 10. This CDR3 has 15 residues. The germline V gene has CDR1 MDHEN and CDR2 SYDVKM. The CDR3 reads CASGTPGTGSYEQYF. CDR3 coding DNA: TGTGCCAGCGGGACCCCCGGGACAGGTTCCTACGAGCAGTACTTC.

The chain recombines TRBV11-2 with TRBJ2-3; 9 nucleotides line up with TRBD1. The V gene's germline CDR1 is SGHAT and CDR2 FQNNGV. V trimming: 2 bases; J trimming: 1 base; junction bases outside the gene matches: 4. This CDR3 region has 16 residues. CDR3 loop: CASSLRTGARTDTQYF. DNA for the CDR3: TGTGCCAGCAGCTTACGGACAGGGGCTCGCACAGATACGCAGTATTTT.

This clone occurred a few times. This chain connects TRBV6-5 to TRBJ2-1; D is uncertain. Per germline, CDR1 MNHEY and CDR2 SVGAGI. This CDR3 contains 12 residues. V lost 0 bases, J lost 9 bases, and 6 bases lay in between. This CDR3 reads CASSYSTGEQFF. The CDR3 DNA reads as TGTGCCAGCAGTTACTCGACGGGTGAGCAGTTCTTC.

V is TRBV11-2 and J is TRBJ2-7, with 15 bases lining up with TRBD2. CDR1 is SGHAT, CDR2 FQNNGV, per germline. V shed 3 bases, J shed 4 bases, and the junction held 1 base outside the gene matches. The CDR3 sequence is 15 residues long. The CDR3: CASSFGTSGRYEQYF. The CDR3 DNA reads TGTGCCAGCAGCTTCGGGACTAGCGGGAGGTACGAGCAGTACTTC. The whole variable domain, filled in from reference TRBV11-2 and TRBJ2-7, reads EAGVAQSPRYKIIEKRQSVAFWCNPISGHATLYWYQQILGQGPKLLIQFQNNGVVDDSQLPKDRFSAERLKGVDSTLKIQPAKLEDSAVYLCASSFGTSGRYEQYFGPGTRLTVT.

This clone was seen more than once but under ten times. The chain is built from TRBV28 and TRBJ2-1; D perhaps matches TRBD2 (5 bases). Trimming shortened V by 7 bases and J by 7 bases, and 20 bases separated the two germline ends. In germline, CDR1 is MDHEN, CDR2 SYDVKM. The CDR3 extends over 15 amino acids. In nucleotides, the CDR3 is TGTGCCAGCATGGAGCCCGCCGGCTCGGGAAATGAGCAGTTCTTC. Amino acids: CASMEPAGSGNEQFF.